These 12 T cell receptor beta chains came from one sample sequenced in a study of blood T cell repertoires in COVID-19 (TCRdb year 2020). Library preparation employed the immunoSEQ multiplex PCR assay. TCRdb retrieved this table from immuneACCESS and kept in-frame rearrangements only. Not all clones are present; in checked studies, unresolved V genes account for under half, and no reason is known for the remainder. The sample includes a few hundred thousand clones, with less than 85% observed a single time. Clones ranked in the top ten supply over 4.5% of the sample. The sequencing input was peripheral blood. The source of these receptors is a man in his 60s who had recovered from COVID-19.

The J gene is TRBJ1-1, the V gene TRBV5-4; TRBD1 matches 8 bases. The CDR3 is made up of 15 amino acids. V was clipped by 0 bases and J by 4 bases; unmatched bases: 5. CDR1 and CDR2 from the germline V gene are SGHNT and YYREEE (reference sequence). The chain's CDR3 is CASSLATGVSTEAFF. DNA of the CDR3: TGTGCCAGCAGCTTGGCGACAGGGGTGTCCACTGAAGCTTTCTTT.

The V gene is TRBV11-2, the J gene TRBJ2-7; 9 bases are shared with TRBD2. The CDR3 totals 14 residues. V shed 0 bases and J 7 bases; nucleotides not matched to a gene: 4. Germline V gives CDR1 SGHAT, CDR2 FQNNGV. CDR3 bases: TGTGCCAGCAGCTTAGAGGGGCTAGCGGGGGAGCAGTACTTC. As protein: CASSLEGLAGEQYF.

This clone was picked up a small number of times. This sequence joins TRBV3-1 (or the pseudogene TRBV3-2) and TRBJ1-4; possibly TRBD1 for D (6 bases). This CDR3 has 15 amino acids. Germline CDR1 and CDR2: LGHDT and YNNKEL (reference sequence). V shed 4 bases and J shed 4 bases, with 13 bases lying between them. As DNA, the CDR3 is TGTGCCAGCAGCCTTAACAGGGCAAATAATGAAAAACTGTTTTTT. Protein: CASSLNRANNEKLFF.

V usage is TRBV6-1 and J usage is TRBJ2-5; tentatively, D is TRBD1 (5 bases). V was clipped by 3 bases and J by 7 bases, with 15 bases between them. Per the germline V gene, CDR1 is MNHNS and CDR2 is SASEGT. There are 14 residues in the CDR3. This chain's CDR3 is CASSDGAGRGTQYF. The CDR3 DNA follows: TGTGCCAGCAGTGATGGGGCAGGGCGAGGGACCCAGTACTTC.

V is TRBV5-1 and J is TRBJ2-2; 11 nucleotides align to TRBD2. Germline CDR1 and CDR2: SGHRS and YFSETQ. V dropped 1 base and J dropped 7; count of bases not matched to a gene: 9. This CDR3 spans 17 amino acids. The CDR3 DNA sequence: TGCGCCAGCAGCTTGTTCCCTAGCGGGGGGCGTAGCGGGGAGCTGTTTTTT. It translates to CASSLFPSGGRSGELFF.

The V gene is TRBV19, the J gene TRBJ1-6, with D possibly TRBD1 on 6 matching bases. The V end was cut by 4 bases, the J end by 4 bases, with 11 bases between. This CDR3 has 15 amino acids. The V gene's germline CDR1 is LNHDA and CDR2 SQIVND (reference sequence). This chain's CDR3 is CASSSGQNYNSPLHF. In nucleotides, the CDR3 is TGTGCCAGTAGTAGCGGACAGAATTATAATTCACCCCTCCACTTT.

The chain recombines TRBV2 with TRBJ1-4; D ambiguous. Germline-derived CDR1 and CDR2 are SNHLY and FYNNEI. Trimming shortened V by 4 bases and J by 4 bases, and 7 bases separated the two germline ends. The CDR3 spans 13 residues. The CDR3 DNA reads TGTGCCAGCAGTGCCCAGTTTAATGAAAAACTGTTTTTT. This codes for CASSAQFNEKLFF.

This clone showed up just a few times. The CDR3: CAISRTGGEQYF. The CDR3 DNA reads as TGTGCCATCAGCCGCACAGGGGGAGAGCAGTACTTC. The chain carries TRBV10-3 and TRBJ2-7, with 8 bases identical to TRBD1. The germline V gene has CDR1 ENHRY and CDR2 SYGVKD. This CDR3 contains 12 residues. Germline trimming cut 6 bases from V and 7 bases from J; bases unmatched to any gene: 5.

The V and J genes are TRBV12-3 or TRBV12-4 and TRBJ1-2, with 7 positions matching TRBD1. V gave up 4 bases and J gave up 8 bases; unmatched junction bases: 7. This CDR3 contains 13 residues. The CDR3 here is CASSWQGERGYTF. As DNA, the CDR3 is TGTGCCAGCAGTTGGCAGGGGGAAAGGGGCTACACCTTC.

V gene TRBV28 combines with J gene TRBJ2-1; 9 nucleotides match TRBD2. V lost 3 bases and J lost 7; bases outside the gene matches: 7. The germline V gene encodes CDR1 MDHEN and CDR2 SYDVKM. The CDR3 is 15 residues long. The CDR3 reads CASSLRVAGANEQFF. CDR3 DNA sequence: TGTGCCAGCAGTTTGAGAGTAGCGGGGGCTAATGAGCAGTTCTTC.

The chain joins TRBV15 to TRBJ1-4; D not certain. This CDR3 comprises 12 residues. The V gene lost 3 bases and the J gene lost 8 bases, with 7 bases spanning the gap. Germline V gene sequence: CDR1 LNHNV, CDR2 YYDKDF (reference sequence). CDR3 bases: TGTGCCACCAGCAGGGCGGCGGAAAAACTGTTTTTT. Translating gives CATSRAAEKLFF.

Concerning this clone itself: This same CDR3 is encoded by further DNA sequences in the sample. The rearrangement uses TRBV5-1 and TRBJ2-1, with TRBD2 matching 11 bases. The germline gives CDR1 SGHRS, CDR2 YFSETQ. The V and J ends lost 4 bases and 4 bases, in that order; junction bases with no gene match: 4. The CDR3 covers 15 residues. CDR3 amino acids: CASSPLAGGYNEQFF. The CDR3 nucleotides read TGCGCCAGCAGCCCGCTAGCGGGAGGTTACAATGAGCAGTTCTTC.